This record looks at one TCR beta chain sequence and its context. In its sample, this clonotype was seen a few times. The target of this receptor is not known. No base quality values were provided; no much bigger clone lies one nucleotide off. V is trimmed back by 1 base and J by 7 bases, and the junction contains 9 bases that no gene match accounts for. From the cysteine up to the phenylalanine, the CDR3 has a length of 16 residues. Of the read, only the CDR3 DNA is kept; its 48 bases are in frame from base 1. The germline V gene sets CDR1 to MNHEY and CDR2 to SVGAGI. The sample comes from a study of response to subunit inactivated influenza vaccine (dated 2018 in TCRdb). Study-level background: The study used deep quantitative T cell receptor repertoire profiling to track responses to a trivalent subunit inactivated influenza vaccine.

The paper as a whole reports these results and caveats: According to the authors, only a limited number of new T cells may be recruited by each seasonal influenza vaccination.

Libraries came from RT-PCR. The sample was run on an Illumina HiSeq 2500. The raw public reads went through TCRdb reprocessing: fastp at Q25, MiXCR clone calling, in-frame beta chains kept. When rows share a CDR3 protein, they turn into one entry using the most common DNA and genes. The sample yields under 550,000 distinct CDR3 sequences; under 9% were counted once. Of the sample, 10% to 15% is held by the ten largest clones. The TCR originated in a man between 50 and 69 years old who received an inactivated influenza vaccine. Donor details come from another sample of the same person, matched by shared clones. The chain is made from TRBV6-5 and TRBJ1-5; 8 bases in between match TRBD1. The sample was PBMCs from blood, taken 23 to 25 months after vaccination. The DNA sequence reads TGTGCCAGCAGTTACTTAATTAGACAGGGGACACAGCCCCAGCATTTT. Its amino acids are CASSYLIRQGTQPQHF.